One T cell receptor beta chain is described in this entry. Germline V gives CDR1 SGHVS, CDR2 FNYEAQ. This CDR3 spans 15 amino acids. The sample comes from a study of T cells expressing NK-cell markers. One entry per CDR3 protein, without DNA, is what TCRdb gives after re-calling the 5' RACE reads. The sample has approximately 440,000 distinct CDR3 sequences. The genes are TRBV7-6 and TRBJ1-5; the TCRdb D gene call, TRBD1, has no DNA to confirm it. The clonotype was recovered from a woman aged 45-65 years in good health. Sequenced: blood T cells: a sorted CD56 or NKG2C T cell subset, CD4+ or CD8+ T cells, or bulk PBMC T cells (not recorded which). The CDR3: CASSSGGWSNQPQHF.